This T cell receptor beta chain originates from a study of PD-1 blockade in classical Hodgkin lymphoma (dated by TCRdb to about 2020). Concerning the study at large: Nivolumab dosing was 3 mg/kg intravenously every 2 weeks, continuing until either disease progression or unacceptable toxicity. The study used CyTOF and TCR beta sequencing to define a peripheral blood immune signature of response to PD-1 blockade in classical Hodgkin lymphoma.

The time point label, read with the paper, signifies: cycle 4 day 1 (C4D1), after less than 7 weeks of nivolumab. Every trial patient had relapsed after autologous stem cell transplantation, and cohorts A, B and C differed in prior brentuximab vedotin exposure. A total of fewer than 70 patients with relapsed/refractory classical Hodgkin lymphoma made up the trial cohort, and each patient's best overall response was complete response, partial response or progressive disease. Trial patients were treated with single-agent nivolumab in the multi-cohort phase II CheckMate 205 trial. An independent review committee assessed best overall response by applying the 2007 International Working Group response criteria. Trial PBMCs were collected immediately before nivolumab initiation (C1D1) and during therapy at cycle 2 day 1 and cycle 4 day 1. After peripheral blood was drawn into 8 mL Vacutainer Cell Preparation Tubes, PBMCs were isolated by centrifugation and then cryopreserved.

The full study reports these points: Trial patients with a complete response had baseline diversity similar to that of newly diagnosed patients, while partial responders and progressors had significantly lower diversity. Patients starting nivolumab less than 1 year after ASCT had lower diversity and were excluded from later analyses to avoid confounding by immune reconstitution. Baseline TCR diversity was reported to be lower in newly diagnosed patients than in healthy donors, and even lower in relapsed/refractory patients. CD4+ but not CD8+ TCR diversity rose significantly by C4D1 (p=0.0027 vs p=0.16), most apparent in complete responders (p=0.02). The study was limited to a single clinical trial cohort, and causes of repertoire differences, possibly disease activity or prior therapy, remained undefined.

V ends up 0 bases short and J 2 bases short, with an unmatched junction base count of 8. Reading from cysteine to phenylalanine, the CDR3 counts 17 amino acids. Solely the CDR3 DNA is kept, with 51 bases framed from the first base. Per the germline V gene, SGHAT is the CDR1 and FQNNGV is the CDR2. A remark on this clone: There is no known antigen for this receptor. No qualities accompany the bases; no much larger clone lies one base away.

The Qiagen DNeasy kit was used to extract genomic DNA from unsorted PBMCs and from the negatively selected CD4+ and CD8+ fractions. Amplification of TCR beta CDR3 regions was done by immunoSEQ multiplex PCR with primers that anneal to V and J segments. A synthetic immune receptor repertoire was used to minimize amplification bias, and any residual bias was removed computationally once sequencing was done. Per the original workflow: Custom Python scripts were used to quantify repertoire diversity as the Shannon entropy index. The unsorted, CD4+ and CD8+ repertoires were each analyzed separately, with the exception of combined analyses, where CD4+ and CD8+ sequences were merged in silico. A clone counted as expanded when the clone's frequency after treatment rose at least 2-fold relative to C1D1, and clones undetected at baseline were given a pseudocount of 0.5. Singleton clones were defined as clones with 0 or 1 copy at C1D1, and non-singleton clones were defined as clones with 2 or more copies. By matching protein sequences in sorted samples from the same patient, clones expanded in unsorted samples were annotated as CD4+, CD8+ or unknown. Wilcoxon tests on paired samples were used to test diversity changes from C1D1 to C4D1. TCRdb retrieved this table from immuneACCESS and kept in-frame rearrangements only. Not all clones are present; in checked studies, unresolved V genes account for under half, and no reason is known for the remainder. From that table come the V and J calls and clone size; the DNA was used to work out D and trimming. Recorded for this sample are over 20,000 clones; 60% to 80% of them occurred a single time. The ten largest make up around 7.2% of the sample.

The chain uses TRBV11-2 and TRBJ1-2; the junction holds 8 bases that match TRBD1. This sample comprised peripheral blood mononuclear cells (PBMCs), obtained before the fourth cycle of nivolumab. The clonotype originates from a human donor with classical Hodgkin lymphoma. The CDR3 amino acid sequence is: CASSLESPGGINYGYTF. The sequenced DNA: TGTGCCAGCAGCTTAGAGTCGCCAGGGGGCATCAACTATGGCTACACCTTC.